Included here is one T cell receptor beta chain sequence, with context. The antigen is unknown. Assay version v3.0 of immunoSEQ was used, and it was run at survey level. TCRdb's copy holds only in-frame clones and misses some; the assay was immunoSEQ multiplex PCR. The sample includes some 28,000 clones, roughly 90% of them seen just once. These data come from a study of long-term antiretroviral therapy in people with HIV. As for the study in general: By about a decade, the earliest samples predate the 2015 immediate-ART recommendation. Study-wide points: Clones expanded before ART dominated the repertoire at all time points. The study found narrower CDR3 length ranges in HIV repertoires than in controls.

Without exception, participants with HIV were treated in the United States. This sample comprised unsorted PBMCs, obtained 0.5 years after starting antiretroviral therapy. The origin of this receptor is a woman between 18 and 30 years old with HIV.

This CDR3 reads CASSRNGRGGYEQYF. DNA for the CDR3: TGTGCCAGCAGCAGAAACGGGAGGGGTGGCTACGAGCAGTACTTC. This chain connects TRBV7-2 to TRBJ2-7, with 8 bases identical to TRBD2. The length of the CDR3 is 15 residues. Germline trimming cut 5 bases from V and 3 bases from J; bases unmatched to any gene: 9. Per the germline V gene, CDR1 is SGHTA and CDR2 is FQGNSA. Drawing the rest from reference TRBV7-2 and TRBJ2-7, the complete variable domain is GAGVSQSPSNKVTEKGKDVELRCDPISGHTALYWYRQSLGQGLEFLIYFQGNSAPDKSGLPSDRFSAERTGGSVSTLTIQRTQQEDSAVYLCASSRNGRGGYEQYFGPGTRLTVT.